These 23 T cell receptor beta chains originate from one sample sequenced in a study of blood T cells in healthy people across ages (dated by TCRdb to 2014 to 2015). Libraries were made using 5' RACE. Instrument used: Illumina HiSeq 2500. A second PCR of roughly 6 to 11 cycles was performed with a sample-barcoded 5' primer and a J-beta primer mix. Starting from the raw public reads, TCRdb applied fastp trimming at Q25, assembled clones with MiXCR and retained in-frame beta chains. Identical CDR3 protein sequences are pooled into one entry, listed with their most common genes and DNA. The sample table contains about a million distinct CDR3 sequences; only one count was recorded for roughly 43% of them. Of the sample, 13% is held by the ten largest clones. Sequences were obtained from blood. These receptors came from a man in his thirties or forties in good health.

To note about this clonotype: One end of the junction varies from germline; a read error may be responsible. The chain recombines TRBV28 with TRBJ2-1, with D possibly TRBD2 on 5 matching bases. CDR1 is MDHEN and CDR2 is SYDVKM in the germline V gene. The length of the CDR3 is 16 residues. For the CDR3, the DNA is TGTGCCGGCAGTTTAGTGCGGACTGAACCTTTCGATGAGCAGTTCTTC. Translating it yields CAGSLVRTEPFDEQFF.

Comment on this clonotype: A much larger clone lies a single base off, so this may be a read error. The chain carries TRBV20-1 and TRBJ1-2, with no clear D. Germline assignment: CDR1 DFQATT and CDR2 SNEGSKA (reference sequence). The CDR3 totals 12 residues. The DNA for the CDR3 is TGCAGTGCTAGAGAAGGAATCTATGGCCACACCTTC. Amino acids: CSAREGIYGHTF.

This clonotype was seen more than once but under ten times. This chain joins TRBV5-1 and TRBJ2-1, with D unclear. Germline V gene data show CDR1 as SGHRS and CDR2 as YFSETQ. V lost 3 bases to trimming and J lost 6 bases, with 10 bases between them. The CDR3 covers 13 residues. The CDR3 DNA is TGCGCCAGCAGCTGGGGTGCAATCAATGAGCAGTTCTTC. This encodes CASSWGAINEQFF.

The chain joins TRBV28 to TRBJ2-3; 8 bases are shared with TRBD1. Germline CDR1 reads MDHEN; CDR2 reads SYDVKM. The CDR3 covers 15 residues. With V trimmed by 6 bases and J by 3 bases, 8 bases remained unmatched. CDR3 amino acids: CASSVGQGWTDTQYF. The CDR3 DNA reads as TGTGCCAGCAGCGTAGGACAGGGATGGACAGATACGCAGTATTTT.

Worth noting for this clonotype: A read error may account for a junction end that differs from germline. The genes are TRBV12-3 or TRBV12-4 and TRBJ2-2, with a possible D match to TRBD2 (5 bases). The CDR3 runs 13 residues. The CDR3: CASSLLVTEELFF. The DNA for the CDR3 is TGTGCCAGCAGCCTACTAGTGACCGAGGAGCTGTTTTTT.

The chain couples TRBV6-5 to TRBJ2-7; possible D gene TRBD2, 6 bases. This CDR3 spans 13 amino acids. V lost 5 bases to trimming and J lost 3 bases, with 11 bases between them. CDR1 and CDR2 (germline): MNHEY, SVGAGI. CDR3: CASSREPIYEQYF. CDR3 coding DNA: TGTGCCAGCAGTCGGGAGCCTATCTACGAGCAGTACTTC.

The V and J genes are TRBV20-1 and TRBJ2-4; 8 bases are a match to TRBD2. CDR1 is DFQATT and CDR2 is SNEGSKA in the germline V gene (reference sequence). CDR3 length: 13 amino acids. Trimming took 5 bases from V and 14 from J; bases not matched to a gene: 14. CDR3 region: CSAPHGLAGFEYF. The CDR3 DNA follows: TGCAGTGCTCCGCATGGACTAGCCGGGTTTGAGTACTTC.

This chain links TRBV2 with TRBJ1-4; 7 bases line up with TRBD1. Germline V gene sequence: CDR1 SNHLY, CDR2 FYNNEI. This CDR3 has 15 residues. V lost 7 bases and J lost 0; bases outside the gene matches: 5. Here the CDR3 reads CASTSQGATNEKLFF. CDR3 in DNA: TGTGCCAGCACCAGTCAGGGGGCAACTAATGAAAAACTGTTTTTT.

V is TRBV4-1 and J is TRBJ1-5, with a possible D match to TRBD1 (5 bases). The V and J ends lost 2 bases and 7 bases respectively, with 15 bases between them. The CDR3 is 15 amino acids. Germline V gives CDR1 MGHRA, CDR2 YSYEKL. CDR3 residues: CASSQITGRRQPQHF. DNA for the CDR3: TGCGCCAGCAGCCAAATCACGGGGCGCAGGCAGCCCCAGCATTTT.

This chain links TRBV25-1 with TRBJ1-1, with no clear D. V was shortened by 4 bases and J by 5 bases, with 8 bases between the two germline ends. CDR1 and CDR2 (germline): MGHDK, SYGVNS. This CDR3 has 12 residues. CDR3 residues: CASSVMGTEAFF. The CDR3 region has the DNA TGTGCCAGCAGTGTAATGGGAACTGAAGCTTTCTTT. The full variable domain, completed using reference TRBV25-1 and TRBJ1-1, is EADIYQTPRYLVIGTGKKITLECSQTMGHDKMYWYQQDPGMELHLIHYSYGVNSTEKGDLSSESTVSRIRTEHFPLTLESARPSHTSQYLCASSVMGTEAFFGQGTRLTVV.

Ten or more counts support this clonotype. This chain uses TRBV29-1 with TRBJ2-5; maybe TRBD1 (6 bases). Germline CDR1 and CDR2: SQVTM and ANQGSEA. CDR3 length equals 13 residues. V gave up 4 bases and J gave up 2 bases, with 11 bases separating them. CDR3 sequence reads: CSVVGGIQETQYF. Here the CDR3 DNA reads TGCAGCGTTGTAGGGGGTATTCAAGAGACCCAGTACTTC.

The V gene is TRBV10-3, the J gene TRBJ2-7, with 9 nucleotides matching TRBD2. Germline V gene lookup returns CDR1 ENHRY and CDR2 SYGVKD. V shed 8 bases, J shed 7 bases, and the junction held 9 bases outside the gene matches. This CDR3 has 13 amino acids. CDR3 region: CAILRLADNEQYF. The CDR3 DNA is TGTGCCATCCTGAGACTAGCGGACAATGAGCAGTACTTC.

This clonotype was seen a handful of times. The CDR3 protein is CASSLSAGVNEQFF. CDR3 nucleotide sequence: TGTGCCAGCAGTTTATCGGCAGGGGTCAATGAGCAGTTCTTC. The genes are TRBV27 and TRBJ2-1, with a tentative D call TRBD1 (6 bases). Looked up from germline, CDR1 is MNHEY and CDR2 is SMNVEV (reference sequence). The V and J ends lost 0 bases and 6 bases respectively, with 9 bases between them. The CDR3 runs 14 residues.

Concerning this clonotype: At one end, the junction sequence differs from germline, possibly due to a read error. The rearrangement links TRBV12-3 or TRBV12-4 to TRBJ2-3; 7 positions agree with TRBD2. The length of the CDR3 is 15 residues. CDR3 loop: CASFFPSGNADAQYF. The CDR3 DNA reads TGTGCCAGCTTCTTCCCCAGCGGGAATGCAGATGCGCAATATTTT.

Only a few counts were recorded for this clonotype. V usage is TRBV7-9 and J usage is TRBJ2-1; TRBD2 matches 13 bases. The V gene's germline CDR1 is SEHNR and CDR2 FQNEAQ (reference sequence). V shed 4 bases and J 1 base; nucleotides not matched to a gene: 4. CDR3 length: 17 residues. For the CDR3, the DNA is TGTGCCAGCAGCTCGGGACTAGCGGGGAAATCCTACAATGAGCAGTTCTTC. Protein: CASSSGLAGKSYNEQFF.

The rearrangement links TRBV7-9 to TRBJ2-3; 11 nucleotides line up with TRBD2. CDR1 is SEHNR and CDR2 is FQNEAQ in the germline V gene (reference sequence). The CDR3 extends over 18 amino acids. J was trimmed by 2 bases and V by 4 bases; bases with no gene match: 11. The DNA of the CDR3 is TGTGCCAGCAGCTCAGGGGGGACTAGCGGCCTTCACACAGATACGCAGTATTTT. It yields the protein CASSSGGTSGLHTDTQYF.

This clonotype was detected only a few times. The V and J genes are TRBV12-3 or TRBV12-4 and TRBJ1-6; D is perhaps TRBD1 (6 bases). The CDR3 has 14 amino acids. V lost 6 bases and J lost 3, with 9 bases in between. The CDR3: CASRLQGYNSPLHF. CDR3 in DNA: TGTGCCAGCAGGCTACAGGGCTATAATTCACCCCTCCACTTT.

This clonotype was counted only a few times. The chain recombines TRBV27 with TRBJ1-1, with 10 bases matching TRBD1. This CDR3 is built from 15 residues. Germline values: CDR1 MNHEY, CDR2 SMNVEV (reference sequence). Trimming removed 3 bases from V and 4 bases from J; junction bases left unmatched: 5. The CDR3 coding sequence is TGTGCCAGCAGTTTCCTGACAGGGGGCGTCACTGAAGCTTTCTTT. This gives the protein CASSFLTGGVTEAFF.

The chain is built from TRBV27 and TRBJ2-7, with D possibly being TRBD1 or TRBD2 (5 bases each). The V and J ends lost 11 bases and 4 bases respectively, with 15 bases between them. The germline CDR1 and CDR2 sequences are MNHEY and SMNVEV (reference sequence). The CDR3 is 12 amino acids. CDR3 nucleotide sequence: TGTGCCTCGGCAAGGGGACGGTACGAGCAGTACTTC. Protein sequence: CASARGRYEQYF.

The chain uses TRBV10-3 and TRBJ2-1, with TRBD2 matching over 10 bases. The CDR3 is 14 residues long. With 5 bases clipped from V and 5 bases from J, the junction kept 3 bases outside the gene matches. Germline V gives CDR1 ENHRY, CDR2 SYGVKD. CDR3 bases: TGTGCCATCAGTTCTAGCGGGGGACACAATGAGCAGTTCTTC. This encodes CAISSSGGHNEQFF.

The rearrangement joins TRBV4-2 to TRBJ2-5; D perhaps matches TRBD1 (5 bases). The end of the DNA is better explained by TRBJ2-7, so the J call may be wrong. Germline V gives CDR1 LGHNA, CDR2 YNFKEQ. The CDR3 length is 14 residues. The CDR3 nucleotides are TGTGCCAGCAGCCAAGAGACAGAGACCTACGAGCAGTACTTC. It translates to CASSQETETYEQYF.

The rearrangement uses TRBV27 and TRBJ2-7; D not certain. CDR3 size: 14 residues. Trimming removed 2 bases from V and 3 bases from J, with 11 bases in between. Germline V gene lookup returns CDR1 MNHEY and CDR2 SMNVEV (reference sequence). The chain's CDR3 is CASSLRADFYEQYF. The CDR3 DNA reads TGTGCCAGCAGTTTAAGGGCAGACTTCTACGAGCAGTACTTC.

At least ten counts were recorded for this clonotype. The chain couples TRBV14 to TRBJ2-7, with D perhaps TRBD2 (5 bases). The V end was cut by 1 base, the J end by 3 bases, with 7 bases between. This CDR3 is 13 amino acids long. Germline V CDR1 and CDR2: SGHDN, FVKESK. The CDR3 nucleotides are TGTGCCAGCAGCCAAGCGGGGAGCTACGAGCAGTACTTC. Residues: CASSQAGSYEQYF.